Presented here are 32 T cell receptor beta chains from one specimen sequenced in a study of beta chain features in type 1 diabetes. What was sequenced were expressed TCRB transcripts, since all of the isolated RNA had been reverse transcribed. Sequenced by immunoSEQ multiplex PCR; TCRdb stores in-frame clones only, minus some. The profile shows fewer than 500,000 clones, more than 11% of them singletons. The source material was naive CD4+ T cells from blood. Receptors were obtained from a man aged 25 to 40 in good health.

This chain joins TRBV7-6 and TRBJ2-3, with 9 bases fitting TRBD2. Germline lookup yields CDR1 SGHVS and CDR2 FNYEAQ. The CDR3 loop spans 15 amino acids. V shed 1 base, J shed 4 bases, and the junction held 3 bases outside the gene matches. This chain's CDR3 is CASSLGGRASDTQYF. The CDR3 bases are TGTGCCAGCAGCTTAGGCGGGAGGGCATCAGATACGCAGTATTTT.

J is TRBJ2-7 and V is TRBV6-6; the D gene is possibly TRBD1 (7 bases). Trimming took off 8 bases at V and 4 bases at J, with 15 bases between the two ends. This CDR3 is 13 amino acids long. Germline V gene sequence: CDR1 MNHNY, CDR2 SVGAGI (reference sequence). The CDR3 loop reads CASYGGGEYEQYV. The CDR3 DNA reads TGTGCCAGCTATGGAGGGGGCGAATACGAGCAGTACGTC.

A few counts support this clone. The J gene is TRBJ2-1, the V gene TRBV18; 12 bases map to TRBD2. The V and J ends lost 6 bases and 7 bases, in that order; junction bases with no gene match: 7. CDR1 is KGHSH, CDR2 LQKENI, per germline. CDR3 length: 15 amino acids. In DNA form, the CDR3 reads TGTGCCAGCTCCGCACTAGCGGGAGGATCGAATGAGCAGTTCTTC. As protein: CASSALAGGSNEQFF.

V and J are TRBV15 and TRBJ2-6; 7 bases match TRBD1. The CDR3 has 19 residues. Trimming at V came to 0 bases and at J to 0 bases, leaving 8 bases not matched to a gene. The germline V gene encodes CDR1 LNHNV and CDR2 YYDKDF (reference sequence). For the CDR3, the DNA is TGTGCCACCAGCAGAGATTCGTGGAGACAGGGCTCTGGGGCCAACGTCCTGACTTTC. This encodes CATSRDSWRQGSGANVLTF.

Regarding this clone: The junction and the germline gene differ at one end; a read error may be behind it. The CDR3: CAWTGAQNGPLF. CDR3 DNA: TGTGCCTGGACAGGGGCGCAAAATGGGCCCTTGTTT. This sequence joins TRBV30 and TRBJ1-4; perhaps TRBD1 as D (6 bases). Germline V gene lookup returns CDR1 GTSNPN and CDR2 SVGIG (reference sequence). The CDR3 is 12 residues long.

This clone has more than one count but fewer than ten. V and J are TRBV5-4 and TRBJ2-7, with 9 bases fitting TRBD1. The CDR3 sequence is 16 residues long. Per the germline V gene, CDR1 is SGHNT and CDR2 is YYREEE (reference sequence). Trimming at V came to 3 bases and at J to 5 bases, leaving 12 bases not matched to a gene. The CDR3 DNA sequence: TGTGCCAGCAGCTCCGAAGGGACAGGGATTTTCCACGAGCAGTACTTC. Translation: CASSSEGTGIFHEQYF.

This clone appeared a few times. V usage is TRBV11-2 and J usage is TRBJ2-3, with D perhaps TRBD1 or TRBD2 (7 bases each). V lost 4 bases and J 4 bases, leaving 21 bases between the germline ends. This CDR3 is built from 17 residues. Germline values: CDR1 SGHAT, CDR2 FQNNGV. The CDR3 DNA follows: TGTGCCAGCAGCTCCCAGGGGGGCGGGAGTTTCTCAGATACGCAGTATTTT. Translated, it gives CASSSQGGGSFSDTQYF.

The V gene is TRBV7-6, the J gene TRBJ2-3, with no clear D. CDR1 is SGHVS and CDR2 is FNYEAQ in the germline V gene. The CDR3 consists of 15 residues. Deletions cut 4 bases from V and 3 bases from J, with 14 bases between. In DNA, the CDR3 is TGTGCCAGCAGCTATGGCCTGGCCGCGACAGATACGCAGTATTTT. As protein: CASSYGLAATDTQYF.

This clone was seen a handful of times. The sample has other DNA sequences that encode this CDR3 too. The rearrangement joins TRBV9 to TRBJ2-1; 7 positions agree with TRBD2. The V segment lost 0 bases and the J segment 3 bases; nucleotides outside the gene matches: 3. Germline lookup yields CDR1 SGDLS and CDR2 YYNGEE. The CDR3 totals 15 residues. Written as DNA, the CDR3 is TGTGCCAGCAGCGTAGTGGCGGGAGACTACAATGAGCAGTTCTTC. It is translated as CASSVVAGDYNEQFF.

In DNA, the CDR3 is TGTGCCTGGAGTCCACACACAGATACGCAGTATTTT. As protein: CAWSPHTDTQYF. V gene TRBV30 combines with J gene TRBJ2-3; D unresolved. The CDR3 spans 12 residues. Germline V gene sequence: CDR1 GTSNPN, CDR2 SVGIG (reference sequence). V was cut by 2 bases and J by 2 bases, with 5 bases left in between.

This clone has more than one count but fewer than ten. The chain has TRBV6-1 and TRBJ2-7; D is ambiguous. Per the germline V gene, CDR1 is MNHNS and CDR2 is SASEGT. The CDR3 length is 12 residues. Trimming removed 6 bases at V and 7 bases at J, with 13 bases between. CDR3 region: CASSDTVREQYF. The CDR3 DNA is TGTGCCAGCAGCGACACAGTGCGAGAGCAGTACTTC.

The rearrangement links TRBV5-1 to TRBJ1-2; 9 positions match TRBD1. CDR3 length equals 15 residues. J lost 13 bases, V lost 7 bases, and 20 bases had no gene match. Per the germline V gene, CDR1 is SGHRS and CDR2 is YFSETQ. CDR3 amino acids: CASSLERGQGSLCTF. DNA for the CDR3: TGCGCCAGCTCTCTGGAGAGGGGACAGGGATCCCTCTGCACCTTC.

This sequence joins TRBV25-1 and TRBJ1-2; a possible D gene is TRBD1 (5 bases). This CDR3 spans 17 amino acids. V was shortened by 4 bases and J by 0 bases, with 18 bases between the two germline ends. Germline assignment: CDR1 MGHDK and CDR2 SYGVNS. Here the CDR3 DNA reads TGTGCCAGCAGTGGACACAGGCCCAAGAAGGCTAACTATGGCTACACCTTC. It yields the protein CASSGHRPKKANYGYTF.

This clone was seen only a few times. The genes are TRBV9 and TRBJ2-1, with 10 bases fitting TRBD1. The trim removed 4 bases at V and 4 bases at J, leaving 8 bases unmatched. CDR3 size: 16 residues. Per germline, CDR1 SGDLS and CDR2 YYNGEE. The CDR3 is CASSRRTGGIYNEQFF. The CDR3 DNA reads TGTGCCAGCAGCCGGCGGACAGGGGGTATTTACAATGAGCAGTTCTTC.

In its sample, this clone was seen a few times. The chain joins TRBV15 to TRBJ2-7; 9 bases align to TRBD2. V shed 2 bases, J shed 7 bases, and the junction held 9 bases outside the gene matches. Germline V gene sequence: CDR1 LNHNV, CDR2 YYDKDF (reference sequence). This CDR3 comprises 15 residues. For the CDR3, the DNA is TGTGCCACCAGCAGAACGACTAGCGGAAGGTGGGAGCAGTACTTC. Encoded protein: CATSRTTSGRWEQYF.

This chain connects TRBV14 to TRBJ2-3; D possibly matches TRBD1 or TRBD2 (7 bases each). Germline values: CDR1 SGHDN, CDR2 FVKESK. CDR3 size: 16 residues. Trimming pared 4 bases from V and 3 bases from J, leaving 17 bases between. CDR3 nucleotide sequence: TGTGCCAGCAGCCCGACAGGGAGGGTTGATACAGATACGCAGTATTTT. Amino acid sequence: CASSPTGRVDTDTQYF.

This clone was counted only a few times. V usage is TRBV2 and J usage is TRBJ1-1, with D unresolved. V was trimmed by 2 bases and J by 1 base, leaving 8 bases between them. The CDR3 sequence is 14 residues long. Germline V gene data show CDR1 as SNHLY and CDR2 as FYNNEI. The CDR3 is CASSERQPNTEAFF. CDR3 DNA sequence: TGTGCCAGCAGTGAAAGGCAGCCGAACACTGAAGCTTTCTTT.

The table lists this clone with a few counts. The CDR3 spells CASSQQRGGLYNEQFF. The CDR3 bases are TGCGCCAGCAGCCAGCAAAGGGGGGGCCTCTACAATGAGCAGTTCTTC. The rearrangement joins TRBV4-3 to TRBJ2-1; tentative D call: TRBD2 (7 bases). CDR3 length: 16 amino acids. The germline gives CDR1 LGHNA, CDR2 YSLEER. With 3 bases removed from V and 3 bases from J, the gap between germline ends came to 15 bases.

The J gene is TRBJ1-2, the V gene TRBV7-2; D unresolved. CDR1 SGHTA and CDR2 FQGNSA come from the germline V gene. This CDR3 spans 14 amino acids. V was shortened by 2 bases and J by 4 bases, with 11 bases between the two germline ends. CDR3 coding DNA: TGTGCCAGCAGCTTATCAGGACGAAGCTATGGCTACACCTTC. This codes for CASSLSGRSYGYTF.

Only a few counts were recorded for this clone. This chain connects TRBV7-3 to TRBJ2-1; D possibly corresponds to TRBD1 (5 bases). Deletions cut 2 bases from V and 8 bases from J, with 13 bases between. The CDR3 is made up of 14 amino acids. Looked up from germline, CDR1 is SGHTA and CDR2 is FQGTGA. The CDR3 region has the DNA TGTGCCAGCAGCTTAGCTGGACAAATGTATGAGCAGTTCTTC. Encoded protein: CASSLAGQMYEQFF.

This clone was recorded a few times. The chain has TRBV7-2 and TRBJ2-7, with D uncertain. The V end was cut by 0 bases, the J end by 2 bases, with 11 bases between. The CDR3 is 15 amino acids. From germline, CDR1 is SGHTA and CDR2 FQGNSA. The CDR3: CASSLAAGPAYEQYV. CDR3 coding DNA: TGTGCCAGCAGCTTAGCTGCCGGGCCTGCCTACGAGCAGTACGTC.

This CDR3 reads CASSIWTANYGYTF. In DNA form, the CDR3 reads TGTGCCAGTAGTATCTGGACAGCTAACTATGGCTACACCTTC. The V and J genes are TRBV19 and TRBJ1-2; a possible D gene is TRBD1 (6 bases). From germline, CDR1 is LNHDA and CDR2 SQIVND (reference sequence). V was pared by 3 bases and J by 0 bases, with 8 bases between. The CDR3 has 14 amino acids.

The chain combines TRBV7-2 with TRBJ2-7; possible D gene TRBD2, 6 bases. This CDR3 has 12 amino acids. Between the trimmed V and J ends, which lost 5 bases and 7 bases, there was a span of 12 bases. Germline V gene lookup returns CDR1 SGHTA and CDR2 FQGNSA. Here the CDR3 DNA reads TGTGCCAGCAGCCGCCCCGGGGGAGAGCAGTACTTC. The encoded protein is CASSRPGGEQYF.

The chain carries TRBV7-8 and TRBJ1-2; D perhaps matches TRBD1 (5 bases). The CDR3 totals 13 residues. Germline V gene sequence: CDR1 SGHVS, CDR2 FQNEAQ. V was trimmed by 5 bases and J by 5 bases, leaving 12 bases between them. CDR3: CASSPGSRYGYTF. The CDR3, as DNA: TGTGCCAGCAGCCCAGGGTCTAGGTATGGCTACACCTTC.

This clone has more than one count but fewer than ten. The chain couples TRBV4-3 to TRBJ1-2; D possibly corresponds to TRBD1 (5 bases). Germline V gene sequence: CDR1 LGHNA, CDR2 YSLEER. Between the trimmed V and J ends, which lost 4 bases and 0 bases, there was a span of 12 bases. The CDR3 is 15 residues long. CDR3 loop: CASSPQVTPNYGYTF. The CDR3 DNA reads as TGCGCCAGCAGCCCACAGGTGACGCCTAACTATGGCTACACCTTC.

This clone has only a few counts. The V gene is TRBV7-2, the J gene TRBJ1-2; D gene uncertain. Germline V gene data show CDR1 as SGHTA and CDR2 as FQGNSA. This CDR3 spans 14 amino acids. V was shortened by 0 bases and J by 4 bases, with 9 bases between the two germline ends. The CDR3 region is CASSLASGSYGYTF. In nucleotides, the CDR3 is TGTGCCAGCAGCTTAGCTTCCGGTAGCTATGGCTACACCTTC. Complete variable domain (other parts from reference TRBV7-2 and TRBJ1-2): GAGVSQSPSNKVTEKGKDVELRCDPISGHTALYWYRQSLGQGLEFLIYFQGNSAPDKSGLPSDRFSAERTGGSVSTLTIQRTQQEDSAVYLCASSLASGSYGYTFGSGTRLTVV.

This chain links TRBV20-1 with TRBJ1-3; D remains unclear. The CDR3 length is 11 residues. Germline values: CDR1 DFQATT, CDR2 SNEGSKA (reference sequence). V lost 5 bases and J 10 bases, leaving 12 bases between the germline ends. The CDR3 sequence is CSAGIYRTIYF. As DNA, the CDR3 is TGCAGTGCTGGGATCTACCGAACCATATATTTT.

This chain's CDR3 is CASSLPGRSQEKLFF. DNA of the CDR3: TGCGCCAGCAGCCTACCCGGACGGTCCCAGGAAAAACTGTTTTTT. The chain recombines TRBV4-1 with TRBJ1-4; D not resolved. This CDR3 is built from 15 residues. The ends were cut back, 4 bases at V and 8 bases at J, with 17 bases in the middle. Germline loops: CDR1 MGHRA, CDR2 YSYEKL.

This clone was counted ten times or more. The chain has TRBV23-1 and TRBJ2-7; D possibly corresponds to TRBD2 (5 bases). TRBV23-1 is flagged as an ORF with uncertain function. Trimming removed 2 bases from V and 0 bases from J, with 11 bases in between. The CDR3 runs to 15 residues. CDR3: CASSQVSASSYEQYV. Here the CDR3 DNA reads TGCGCCAGCAGTCAAGTTAGCGCTAGCTCCTACGAGCAGTACGTC.

J is TRBJ2-3 and V is TRBV7-2; D gene uncertain. The ends were cut back, 5 bases at V and 5 bases at J, with 14 bases in the middle. The CDR3 spans 14 residues. Germline V gene data show CDR1 as SGHTA and CDR2 as FQGNSA. The CDR3 region is CASSPSGRIDTQYF. The DNA of the CDR3 is TGTGCCAGCAGCCCAAGTGGTAGGATAGATACGCAGTATTTT.

This clone was found a few times. V is TRBV6-6 and J is TRBJ2-5, with D perhaps matching TRBD1 (7 bases). Germline V gives CDR1 MNHNY, CDR2 SVGAGI (reference sequence). V was trimmed by 7 bases and J by 5 bases, leaving 11 bases between them. The CDR3 is made up of 12 amino acids. The CDR3 coding sequence is TGTGCCAGCACCAGGGGGGAGGAGACCCAGTACTTC. Translating it yields CASTRGEETQYF.

This clone occurred a few times. This sequence joins TRBV7-2 and TRBJ2-1, with 10 bases lining up with TRBD1. Germline V gene lookup returns CDR1 SGHTA and CDR2 FQGNSA. This CDR3 region has 15 residues. Germline trimming cut 2 bases from V and 9 bases from J; bases unmatched to any gene: 7. CDR3 in DNA: TGTGCCAGCAGCTTACTGGGACAGGGGAACGGTGAGCAGTTCTTC. Its translation is CASSLLGQGNGEQFF.